Below, 26 T cell receptor beta chains from the same sample are listed, as sequenced in a study of tumor and adjacent non-tumor tissue in lung cancer. The template was RNA from unsorted bulk tissue. The library came from three nested PCR rounds adapted from ARM-PCR protocols. TCRdb used MiXCR to reprocess the multiplex PCR reads, holding one entry per CDR3 protein. The sample holds roughly 220,000 distinct CDR3 sequences, about 71% seen once. The specimen was lung tumor tissue. The receptors here all came from a man aged 55 to 70 with non-small cell lung cancer.

This clonotype was counted many times. The rearrangement joins TRBV5-1 to TRBJ2-1; TRBD1 matches at 8 bases. Germline-derived CDR1 and CDR2 are SGHRS and YFSETQ. V trimming: 4 bases; J trimming: 0 bases; junction bases outside the gene matches: 6. The CDR3 runs to 16 residues. CDR3 protein: CASSNGQGHSYNEQFF. Written as DNA, the CDR3 is TGCGCCAGCAGCAACGGACAGGGTCACTCCTACAATGAGCAGTTCTTC.

Note on this clonotype: The CDR3 end shows no conserved phenylalanine or tryptophan, and so a read error is likely. The chain is built from TRBV5-6 and TRBJ2-5; no reliable D call. The germline gives CDR1 SGHDT, CDR2 YYEEEE. The CDR3 sequence is 14 residues long. The germline V and J ends were trimmed by 9 bases and 2 bases, with 17 bases remaining between them. The CDR3 reads CANTRPNGQETQYL. The CDR3 bases are TGTGCCAACACCCGCCCGAACGGACAAGAGACCCAGTACTTA.

As to this clonotype: A read error may account for a junction end that differs from germline. The CDR3 loop reads CSVDPVGPSYEQYF. The CDR3 DNA sequence: TGCAGCGTTGACCCGGTAGGCCCCTCCTATGAGCAGTACTTC. The chain employs TRBV29-1 and TRBJ2-7, with D unclear. The CDR3 covers 14 residues. The germline V gene encodes CDR1 SQVTM and CDR2 ANQGSEA.

Concerning this clonotype itself: This may be a read error: a much more frequent sequence differs by one nucleotide. J is TRBJ2-7 and V is TRBV4-1, with 9 bases aligning to TRBD2. CDR1 and CDR2 (germline): MGHRA, YSYEKL. This CDR3 has 16 residues. In nucleotides, the CDR3 is TGCGCCAGCAACCAAATCCCTAGCGGGGCGGCCTACGAGCAGTACTTC. The encoded protein is CASNQIPSGAAYEQYF.

The rearrangement joins TRBV5-5 to TRBJ2-1, with TRBD1 as a possible D gene (6 bases). The CDR3 is 15 amino acids. Trimming shortened V by 4 bases and J by 9 bases, and 20 bases separated the two germline ends. Germline V gives CDR1 SGHKS, CDR2 YYEKEE (reference sequence). The CDR3 sequence is CASSPDSAPRGEQFF. The DNA for the CDR3 is TGTGCCAGCAGCCCGGACAGTGCCCCGAGGGGTGAGCAGTTCTTC.

This chain uses TRBV4-3 with TRBJ2-3; either TRBD1 or TRBD2 may fit D (5 bases each). Trimming stripped 0 bases from V and 9 bases from J, with 16 bases between. The V gene's germline CDR1 is LGHNA and CDR2 YSLEER. The CDR3 has 15 amino acids. The CDR3 DNA follows: TGCGCCAGCAGCCAAGACCAGCGGCCCCGGGGCACGCAGTATTTT. As protein: CASSQDQRPRGTQYF.

In nucleotides, the CDR3 is TGCAGTGCTGTGGCCCGGGAACCGACCCTATACAATGAGCAGTTCTTC. Translation: CSAVAREPTLYNEQFF. V and J are TRBV20-1 and TRBJ2-1; possible D gene TRBD2, 5 bases. The ends were cut back, 5 bases at V and 4 bases at J, with 21 bases in the middle. CDR1 is DFQATT and CDR2 is SNEGSKA in the germline V gene (reference sequence). The CDR3 is made up of 16 amino acids.

Concerning this clonotype: The junction departs from the called germline gene at one end, perhaps through a read error. The V gene is TRBV11-1, the J gene TRBJ2-7; D is perhaps TRBD2 (6 bases). The CDR3 spans 13 residues. CDR1 and CDR2 from the germline V gene are SGHAT and FQDESV (reference sequence). CDR3 sequence: CTSSPDGGYEQYF. The DNA of the CDR3 is TGCACCAGCAGCCCGGACGGGGGCTACGAGCAGTACTTC.

This clonotype was recorded a few times. The CDR3 bases are TGCAGTGCTAGAGGTGGGGGAAATAGGAATTCACCCCTCCACTTT. Amino acid sequence: CSARGGGNRNSPLHF. The chain carries TRBV20-1 and TRBJ1-6; the D gene is possibly TRBD1 (5 bases). The V gene lost 1 base and the J gene lost 7 bases, with 14 bases spanning the gap. This CDR3 contains 15 residues. Germline CDR1 reads DFQATT; CDR2 reads SNEGSKA (reference sequence).

As for this clonotype: At one boundary the junction diverges from the germline segment, which might be a read error. The chain carries TRBV11-3 and TRBJ1-1, with D maybe TRBD1 (5 bases). Germline CDR1 is SGHNT and CDR2 is YENEEA. There are 14 residues in the CDR3. The CDR3 sequence: CASSPGLTTPEVFF. CDR3 in DNA: TGTGCCAGCAGCCCGGGACTAACAACACCTGAAGTTTTCTTT.

In regard to this clonotype: The junction shows a germline mismatch at one end, possibly a read error. V and J are TRBV20-1 and TRBJ2-3, with a weak D call TRBD2 (5 bases). The CDR3 consists of 18 residues. CDR1 is DFQATT, CDR2 SNEGSKA, per germline (reference sequence). CDR3 residues: CCALGPIRRVGRTDTQYF. The CDR3 region has the DNA TGCTGTGCTTTAGGTCCTATACGGCGGGTGGGCCGGACAGATACGCAGTATTTT.

As to this clonotype: A read error is possible here, since a much larger clone lies one base away. The gene calls are TRBV6-1 and TRBJ2-7; possible D gene TRBD1, 5 bases. Trimming removed 8 bases at V and 2 bases at J, with 13 bases between. Germline CDR1 reads MNHNS; CDR2 reads SASEGT. The CDR3 sequence is 13 residues long. The CDR3 DNA sequence: TGTGCCAGCGGTATTACAGGTACCTACGAGCAGTACTTC. It translates to CASGITGTYEQYF.

This clonotype was recorded at least ten times. The V gene is TRBV10-2, the J gene TRBJ2-1; the D is unclear. This CDR3 has 14 amino acids. Germline CDR1 WSHSY, CDR2 SAAADI. V gave up 3 bases and J gave up 0 bases, with 6 bases separating them. The CDR3 reads CASSEMSSYNEQFF. The DNA of the CDR3 is TGCGCCAGCAGTGAAATGAGCTCCTACAATGAGCAGTTCTTC.

This clonotype was recorded many times. The CDR3 sequence is CASSFLSGTDTQYF. In nucleotides, the CDR3 is TGTGCCAGCAGTTTCCTTAGCGGCACAGATACGCAGTATTTT. This chain uses TRBV28 with TRBJ2-3; weak D call: TRBD2 (5 bases). The CDR3 covers 14 residues. Trimming cost V 3 bases and J 1 base, with 8 bases left between them. Germline values: CDR1 MDHEN, CDR2 SYDVKM.

Comment on this clonotype: A read error may explain this, as a much larger clone is one base away. The chain joins TRBV28 to TRBJ1-6, with 7 bases aligning to TRBD1. Germline CDR1 reads MDHEN; CDR2 reads SYDVKM. The CDR3 totals 17 residues. CDR3 loop: CASSLPGQRFSNSPLRF. The DNA of the CDR3 is TGTGCCAGCAGTCTACCGGGACAGAGATTCTCCAATTCACCCCTCCGCTTT.

As for this clonotype: Since a much larger clone is just one base distant, this may be a read error. This CDR3 fails to terminate in the conserved phenylalanine or tryptophan, so it likely reflects a read error. The genes are TRBV20-1 and TRBJ2-6, with a possible D match to TRBD2 (5 bases). Germline V gives CDR1 DFQATT, CDR2 SNEGSKA (reference sequence). The CDR3 loop spans 14 amino acids. CDR3 bases: TGCGCCTGCGGGCAGCCCTCTGGGGCCAACGTCCTGACTTTA. Translated, it gives CACGQPSGANVLTL.

The chain uses TRBV30 and TRBJ2-5; no definite D call. Germline CDR1 reads GTSNPN; CDR2 reads SVGIG (reference sequence). V gave up 1 base and J gave up 2 bases, with 8 bases separating them. The CDR3 covers 13 residues. This CDR3 is CAWSGLQQETQYF. In DNA form, the CDR3 reads TGTGCCTGGAGTGGTCTCCAGCAAGAGACCCAGTACTTC.

This clonotype occurred a few times. The V and J genes are TRBV20-1 and TRBJ2-3; 11 bases are a match to TRBD2. The CDR3 sequence is 15 residues long. J lost 10 bases, V lost 6 bases, and 15 bases had no gene match. Germline V gene sequence: CDR1 DFQATT, CDR2 SNEGSKA (reference sequence). CDR3 sequence: CSAKKPSGRLDAQYF. The CDR3, as DNA: TGCAGTGCGAAGAAGCCTAGCGGGAGGTTGGATGCGCAGTATTTT.

The V and J genes are TRBV5-5 and TRBJ2-5, with a tentative D call TRBD2 (6 bases). Germline V gives CDR1 SGHKS, CDR2 YYEKEE (reference sequence). V lost 2 bases and J 5 bases, leaving 16 bases between the germline ends. The CDR3 loop spans 15 amino acids. As DNA, the CDR3 is TGTGCCAGCAGCTTCATTGGGGACTCCGCGGAGACCCAGTACTTC. Amino acids: CASSFIGDSAETQYF.

As to this clonotype: A read error is possible here, since a much larger clone lies one base away. The genes are TRBV6-1 and TRBJ2-5; D possibly uses TRBD1 or TRBD2 (6 bases each). The germline V gene encodes CDR1 MNHNS and CDR2 SASEGT. The CDR3 has 15 amino acids. V lost 5 bases to trimming and J lost 5 bases, with 18 bases between them. CDR3 nucleotide sequence: TGTGCCAGCAGTTACGGGGGCCCCCGTGGGGAGACCCAGTACTTC. As protein: CASSYGGPRGETQYF.

This rearrangement joins TRBV11-2 to TRBJ1-6; possibly TRBD1 for D (5 bases). The CDR3 runs to 14 residues. Germline V gene sequence: CDR1 SGHAT, CDR2 FQNNGV. Trimming shortened V by 8 bases and J by 9 bases, and 17 bases separated the two germline ends. The CDR3 here is CASAEEGAGSPLHF. CDR3 sequence (DNA): TGTGCCAGCGCCGAGGAAGGGGCCGGTTCACCCCTCCACTTT.

For this clonotype: The junction and the germline gene differ at one end; a read error may be behind it. The CDR3 DNA is TGTGCCAGCTGCCAAGAAATGGCAGGGGGCACAGATACGCAGTATTTT. Encoded protein: CASCQEMAGGTDTQYF. The rearrangement joins TRBV4-2 to TRBJ2-3, with D possibly TRBD1 on 6 matching bases. The CDR3 runs 16 residues. Germline assignment: CDR1 LGHNA and CDR2 YNFKEQ.

This clonotype has just a few counts. A much larger clone lies one base from this, so it may be a read error. This rearrangement joins TRBV6-5 to TRBJ2-3; 7 positions match TRBD2. The CDR3 consists of 19 residues. The germline CDR1 and CDR2 sequences are MNHEY and SVGAGI. Trimming removed 4 bases from V and 5 bases from J; junction bases left unmatched: 21. Here the CDR3 reads CASSSLRGGQALVGDTQYF. The CDR3 DNA is TGTGCCAGCAGTTCCCTCCGGGGAGGGCAGGCGCTGGTTGGAGATACGCAGTATTTT.

This clonotype is a singleton in its sample. One junction end disagrees with the germline gene, perhaps due to a read error. The chain carries TRBV11-2 and TRBJ2-6; tentatively, D is TRBD1 (5 bases). The length of the CDR3 is 14 residues. The germline V gene has CDR1 SGHAT and CDR2 FQNNGV. The CDR3 region has the DNA TGTGCCAGCAGTCATATTTCTGGGGCCAACGTCTTGGCTTTC. The encoded protein is CASSHISGANVLAF.

The rearrangement uses TRBV11-2 and TRBJ1-1, with D possibly being TRBD1 (6 bases). Germline-derived CDR1 and CDR2 are SGHAT and FQNNGV. V shed 11 bases and J shed 0 bases, with 19 bases lying between them. The CDR3 covers 15 residues. The CDR3 loop is CADSLVGGLNTEAFF. DNA for the CDR3: TGTGCCGACAGCTTAGTAGGGGGATTGAACACTGAAGCTTTCTTT. The full variable domain, with the rest looked up from reference TRBV11-2 and TRBJ1-1, is EAGVAQSPRYKIIEKRQSVAFWCNPISGHATLYWYQQILGQGPKLLIQFQNNGVVDDSQLPKDRFSAERLKGVDSTLKIQPAKLEDSAVYLCADSLVGGLNTEAFFGQGTRLTVV.

As for this clonotype: Likely a read error: the CDR3 ends without its conserved phenylalanine or tryptophan. Because the CDR3's place on the DNA is in doubt, the DNA is left out and the CDR3 is given as listed by TCRdb. The CDR3: CASRSGGRGETQYS. This chain links TRBV6-6 with TRBJ2-5; TRBD1, as called in the table, went unchecked against the DNA. Germline CDR1 is MNHNY and CDR2 is SVGAGI (reference sequence). The CDR3 spans 14 residues, counting both ends.